This TCR beta chain was found in a study of cytomegalovirus exposure and HLA in healthy donors. Study findings and constraints: It was reported that the classifier diagnosed cytomegalovirus status with high specificity and sensitivity in both the original and validation cohorts. TRBV6-2, TRBV6-3 and some other V segments were excluded as indistinguishable.

A single count supports this clone. Its antigen is unidentified. From germline, CDR1 is SGHKS and CDR2 YYEKEE (reference sequence). The CDR3 extends over 15 amino acids. V was pared by 0 bases and J by 3 bases, with 10 bases between. The PCR ran on 60 Vbeta and 13 Jbeta primers. Generated by immunoSEQ multiplex PCR, the TCRdb table keeps only in-frame clones and is missing some. The repertoire includes about 93,000 clones, around 78% of them detected once, and 0.57% sits in the top ten. The clonotype was recovered from a man younger than 45 in good health and CMV-seronegative. This rearrangement joins TRBV5-5 to TRBJ1-5, with D perhaps TRBD1 (5 bases). Sequencing was performed on PBMCs. CDR3 DNA: TGTGCCAGCAGCTTGGCGGTAGGGGACAATCAGCCCCAGCATTTT. Translated, it gives CASSLAVGDNQPQHF.